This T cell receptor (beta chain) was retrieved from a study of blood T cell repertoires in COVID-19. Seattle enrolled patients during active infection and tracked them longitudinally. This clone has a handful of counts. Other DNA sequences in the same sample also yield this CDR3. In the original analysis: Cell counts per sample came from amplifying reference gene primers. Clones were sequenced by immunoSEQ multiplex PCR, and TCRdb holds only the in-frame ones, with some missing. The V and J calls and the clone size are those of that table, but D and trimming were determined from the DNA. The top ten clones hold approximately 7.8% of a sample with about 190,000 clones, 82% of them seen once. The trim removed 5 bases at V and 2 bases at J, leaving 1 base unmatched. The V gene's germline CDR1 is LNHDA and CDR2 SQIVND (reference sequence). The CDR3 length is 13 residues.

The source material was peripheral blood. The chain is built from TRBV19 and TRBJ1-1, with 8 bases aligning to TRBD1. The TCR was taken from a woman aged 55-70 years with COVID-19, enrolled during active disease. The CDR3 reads CASSDRGNTEAFF. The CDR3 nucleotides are TGTGCCAGTAGTGACAGGGGAAACACTGAAGCTTTCTTT.